These 9 T cell receptor beta chains originate from one sample sequenced in a study of OX40 agonist ivuxolimab in advanced cancers. Receptor amplification or capture employed the immunoSEQ multiplex PCR assay. The source is immuneACCESS, and TCRdb retained only in-frame sequences with V and J called. Part of the clones is not carried over; for the studies checked, unresolved V genes explain less than half of this, and the remainder is unexplained. Recorded for this sample are roughly 25,000 clones; about four fifths of them occurred a single time. Together, the top ten hold approximately 15% of the sample. Sequences were derived from CD4+ or CD8+ T cells sorted from blood, sampled in a trial of the OX40 agonist ivuxolimab. The receptor source for this set is an adult with an advanced solid tumor such as melanoma, head and neck, liver or kidney cancer.

This clone was counted once. This sequence joins TRBV7-9 and TRBJ2-5; D gene uncertain. Germline V gene data show CDR1 as SEHNR and CDR2 as FQNEAQ (reference sequence). The V and J ends lost 4 bases and 5 bases respectively, with 8 bases between them. This CDR3 has 12 residues. CDR3 protein: CASSSARETQYF. The CDR3 coding sequence is TGTGCCAGCAGCTCCGCCCGTGAGACCCAGTACTTC.

This chain links TRBV19 with TRBJ2-1; D is tentatively TRBD1 or TRBD2 (5 bases each). V was pared by 7 bases and J by 3 bases, with 13 bases between. Germline CDR1 reads LNHDA; CDR2 reads SQIVND (reference sequence). The CDR3 sequence is 14 residues long. CDR3 nucleotides: TGTGCCAGTAAGGGAGACAGTGGCTACAATGAGCAGTTCTTC. Protein: CASKGDSGYNEQFF.

V is TRBV20-1 and J is TRBJ2-7, with a tentative D call TRBD1 (6 bases). Germline V gene sequence: CDR1 DFQATT, CDR2 SNEGSKA (reference sequence). The V end lost 7 bases, the J end lost 2 bases, and 9 bases lay between the germline ends. The length of the CDR3 is 11 residues. Written as DNA, the CDR3 is TGCAGTGTGGACAGTACCTACGAGCAGTACTTC. This gives the protein CSVDSTYEQYF.

The rearrangement joins TRBV7-9 to TRBJ2-7; no definite D call. Germline lookup yields CDR1 SEHNR and CDR2 FQNEAQ (reference sequence). The CDR3 contains 11 residues. V was shortened by 8 bases and J by 2 bases, with 7 bases between the two germline ends. This chain's CDR3 is CASEPAYEQYF. In nucleotides, the CDR3 is TGTGCCAGCGAGCCGGCCTACGAGCAGTACTTC.

The chain has TRBV6-1 and TRBJ2-3; 9 bases match TRBD1. Per germline, CDR1 MNHNS and CDR2 SASEGT. The CDR3 contains 14 residues. After removal of 6 bases from V and 3 bases from J, the junction contained 4 bases not matched to a gene. The CDR3 coding sequence is TGTGCCAGCAGGACAGGGGGTTTTACAGATACGCAGTATTTT. It is translated as CASRTGGFTDTQYF.

The chain links TRBV4-3 to TRBJ1-1; TRBD1 might be the D (6 bases). CDR3 size: 17 residues. Germline values: CDR1 LGHNA, CDR2 YSLEER. Between the trimmed V and J ends, which lost 1 base and 4 bases, there was a span of 19 bases. This CDR3 is CASSQAAYRVQATEAFF. CDR3 bases: TGCGCCAGCAGCCAAGCGGCTTACAGGGTCCAGGCCACTGAAGCTTTCTTT.

This clone was found a few times. The chain is built from TRBV2 and TRBJ2-5; 12 bases match TRBD2. The V gene's germline CDR1 is SNHLY and CDR2 FYNNEI. Losses at the gene ends were 7 bases for V and 0 bases for J; bases not matched to a gene: 6. The length of the CDR3 is 16 residues. CDR3 sequence reads: CASIGLAGRYQETQYF. The DNA for the CDR3 is TGTGCCAGCATAGGACTAGCGGGGCGGTACCAAGAGACCCAGTACTTC.

This rearrangement joins TRBV6-6 to TRBJ1-2, with 9 bases aligning to TRBD1. The length of the CDR3 is 15 residues. Unmatched junction bases numbered 9, after V lost 6 bases and J lost 4 bases. Germline V gene lookup returns CDR1 MNHNY and CDR2 SVGAGI (reference sequence). The CDR3 is CASSREDRGIYGYTF. The CDR3 DNA reads TGTGCCAGCAGCCGCGAGGACAGGGGAATCTATGGCTACACCTTC.

CDR3 DNA: TGCGCCAGCAGTGAGTCAGGTGGAGGGAGGAACACTGAAGCTTTCTTT. Translation: CASSESGGGRNTEAFF. V usage is TRBV10-1 and J usage is TRBJ1-1, with no clear D. This CDR3 spans 16 amino acids. Germline lookup yields CDR1 WNHNN and CDR2 SYGVQD (reference sequence). The V and J ends lost 0 bases and 1 base respectively, with 12 bases between them.